Listed here are 18 T cell receptor beta chains from one sample, sequenced in a study of cytomegalovirus exposure and HLA in healthy donors. Primers included in the PCR were 60 Vbeta and 13 Jbeta primers. TCRdb keeps only in-frame clones here, not all; method: immunoSEQ multiplex PCR. The sample lists about 110,000 clones; 76% were seen once. Sequenced: PBMCs. Source of these receptors: a man aged 25 to 40 in good health and CMV-seropositive.

This clone was counted once. This chain joins TRBV4-1 and TRBJ1-1; D not resolved. The germline V gene has CDR1 MGHRA and CDR2 YSYEKL. V was clipped by 4 bases and J by 0 bases, with 24 bases between them. The CDR3 contains 19 residues. The CDR3 coding sequence is TGCGCCAGCAGCCCGGTGTCCCCCACAGTAATATCTATGAACACTGAAGCTTTCTTT. Residues: CASSPVSPTVISMNTEAFF.

This clone was observed a few times. The V gene is TRBV4-1, the J gene TRBJ2-3, with a tentative D call TRBD2 (5 bases). There are 19 residues in the CDR3. Deletions cut 0 bases from V and 0 bases from J, with 19 bases between. In germline, CDR1 is MGHRA, CDR2 YSYEKL. The CDR3 DNA follows: TGCGCCAGCAGCCAAGATCCAGCCTCGGGGTACTCTAGCACAGATACGCAGTATTTT. Translating it yields CASSQDPASGYSSTDTQYF.

The genes are TRBV30 and TRBJ1-6; D is ambiguous. The V end was cut by 2 bases, the J end by 0 bases, with 8 bases between. CDR3 length: 15 amino acids. Per the germline V gene, CDR1 is GTSNPN and CDR2 is SVGIG (reference sequence). In nucleotides, the CDR3 is TGTGCCTGGAGTCACAGATACTCCTATAATTCACCCCTCCACTTT. Encoded protein: CAWSHRYSYNSPLHF.

The chain recombines TRBV6-7 with TRBJ2-7; TRBD1 matches 7 bases. TRBV6-7 is an ORF for which the function is uncertain. The CDR3 contains 15 residues. Trimming took 1 base from V and 4 from J; bases not matched to a gene: 7. DNA of the CDR3: TGTGCCAGCAGTTACTTCGGGTCAGGGGGTTACGAGCAGTACTTC. Its translation: CASSYFGSGGYEQYF.

The chain employs TRBV30 and TRBJ2-3; the match to TRBD1 covers 7 bases. V shed 4 bases and J 3 bases; nucleotides not matched to a gene: 4. This CDR3 region has 13 residues. The germline CDR1 and CDR2 sequences are GTSNPN and SVGIG (reference sequence). This CDR3 reads CAWTGGSTDTQYF. The CDR3 DNA reads as TGTGCCTGGACAGGGGGTTCTACAGATACGCAGTATTTT. Combining the CDR3 with reference TRBV30 and TRBJ2-3 gives the whole variable domain SQTIHQWPATLVQPVGSPLSLECTVEGTSNPNLYWYRQAAGRGLQLLFYSVGIGQISSEVPQNLSASRPQDRQFILSSKKLLLSDSGFYLCAWTGGSTDTQYFGPGTRLTVL.

The chain links TRBV9 to TRBJ2-7; 9 bases map to TRBD1. This CDR3 contains 13 residues. The germline gives CDR1 SGDLS, CDR2 YYNGEE. The junction had 2 bases not matched to a gene; V was cut back by 3 bases and J by 4 bases. For the CDR3, the DNA is TGTGCCAGCAGCGGCGACAGGGGGTACGAGCAGTACTTC. It encodes CASSGDRGYEQYF. Looking up the rest from reference TRBV9 and TRBJ2-7 gives the full variable domain: DSGVTQTPKHLITATGQRVTLRCSPRSGDLSVYWYQQSLDQGLQFLIQYYNGEERAKGNILERFSAQQFPDLHSELNLSSLELGDSALYFCASSGDRGYEQYFGPGTRLTVT.

CDR3 loop: CASSLRTSGGGADTQYF. For the CDR3, the DNA is TGTGCCAGCAGCCTGAGGACTAGCGGAGGGGGAGCAGATACGCAGTATTTT. V gene TRBV11-2 combines with J gene TRBJ2-3; 10 bases are a match to TRBD2. The CDR3 has 17 residues. Germline CDR1 and CDR2: SGHAT and FQNNGV. The junction had 12 bases not matched to a gene; V was cut back by 5 bases and J by 4 bases.

The rearrangement uses TRBV28 and TRBJ1-5, with D possibly matching TRBD1 (6 bases). The CDR3 length is 17 residues. Trimming took off 6 bases at V and 3 bases at J, with 21 bases between the two ends. The germline V gene has CDR1 MDHEN and CDR2 SYDVKM. The CDR3 DNA is TGTGCCAGCAGCCCCCCCGGGACACCCTTTTTCAATCAGCCCCAGCATTTT. Translation gives CASSPPGTPFFNQPQHF.

J is TRBJ1-2 and V is TRBV6-5, with 7 nucleotides matching TRBD1. The CDR3 covers 16 residues. CDR1 and CDR2 from the germline V gene are MNHEY and SVGAGI. V dropped 2 bases and J dropped 5; count of bases not matched to a gene: 11. This CDR3 is CASSYLTGEGGYGYTF. CDR3 nucleotide sequence: TGTGCCAGCAGTTACCTCACAGGGGAAGGAGGATATGGCTACACCTTC.

The rearrangement joins TRBV6-5 to TRBJ1-2; D ambiguous. Germline V CDR1 and CDR2: MNHEY, SVGAGI. The CDR3 covers 15 residues. Trimming pared 5 bases from V and 0 bases from J, leaving 13 bases between. As DNA, the CDR3 is TGTGCCAGCAGTCTCCGAGGCGATTCTAACTATGGCTACACCTTC. Its translation is CASSLRGDSNYGYTF.

The chain couples TRBV14 to TRBJ2-1, with 10 bases fitting TRBD2. The CDR3 totals 16 residues. The ends lost 5 bases at V and 3 bases at J; junction bases unmatched: 7. The germline V gene has CDR1 SGHDN and CDR2 FVKESK. The CDR3 bases are TGTGCCAGCAGCAGGCCCTCTAGCGGGGGCTACAATGAGCAGTTCTTC. Encoded protein: CASSRPSSGGYNEQFF.

This clone was counted only a few times. V usage is TRBV11-2 and J usage is TRBJ2-5; TRBD1 matches at 9 bases. The J call is uncertain, as TRBJ2-7 better fits the DNA end. The CDR3 consists of 15 residues. Germline V gene data show CDR1 as SGHAT and CDR2 as FQNNGV. DNA of the CDR3: TGTGCCAGCAGCGGCCGGGACAGGGAGTATTACGAGCAGTACTTC. Encoded protein: CASSGRDREYYEQYF.

V usage is TRBV5-1 and J usage is TRBJ1-1, with 10 bases that match TRBD1. The germline V gene encodes CDR1 SGHRS and CDR2 YFSETQ. The CDR3 runs 15 residues. Trimming removed 4 bases from V and 3 bases from J; junction bases left unmatched: 6. The CDR3 DNA follows: TGCGCCAGCAGCCCCGACAGGGGGCTGGACACTGAAGCTTTCTTT. Protein product: CASSPDRGLDTEAFF.

Here the CDR3 reads CASSLVGLAGISDTQYF. CDR3 sequence (DNA): TGTGCCAGCAGCTTAGTTGGCCTAGCGGGGATTTCAGATACGCAGTATTTT. This sequence joins TRBV13 and TRBJ2-3, with TRBD2 matching over 9 bases. Germline trimming cut 1 base from V and 4 bases from J; bases unmatched to any gene: 9. Germline CDR1 reads PRHDT; CDR2 reads FYEKMQ (reference sequence). The CDR3 runs to 17 residues. The full variable domain, its missing parts supplied by reference TRBV13 and TRBJ2-3, is AAGVIQSPRHLIKEKRETATLKCYPIPRHDTVYWYQQGPGQDPQFLISFYEKMQSDKGSIPDRFSAQQFSDYHSELNMSSLELGDSALYFCASSLVGLAGISDTQYFGPGTRLTVL.

This clone came up once. The chain joins TRBV7-9 to TRBJ1-6; D is undetermined. The germline V gene has CDR1 SEHNR and CDR2 FQNEAQ (reference sequence). Trimming removed 10 bases from V and 2 bases from J, with 12 bases in between. The CDR3 consists of 14 residues. The CDR3 loop reads CAIPGSAYNSPLHF. DNA of the CDR3: TGTGCCATCCCGGGGAGCGCCTATAATTCACCCCTCCACTTT.

The V gene is TRBV11-2, the J gene TRBJ2-5; TRBD1 agrees at 7 bases. The closer fit of TRBJ2-7 to the DNA end suggests the J call may be wrong. Germline CDR1 is SGHAT and CDR2 is FQNNGV. The CDR3 extends over 12 amino acids. CDR3 loop: CASSPDRVEQYF. The CDR3 coding sequence is TGTGCCAGCAGCCCCGACAGGGTCGAGCAGTACTTC.

This clone turned up a few times. The chain has TRBV10-2 and TRBJ2-3, with 9 bases that match TRBD2. V gave up 7 bases and J gave up 0 bases; unmatched junction bases: 5. Germline V lookup: CDR1 WSHSY, CDR2 SAAADI. The CDR3 extends over 15 amino acids. CDR3 sequence: CASNLAGLSTDTQYF. In DNA, the CDR3 is TGCGCCAGCAATCTAGCGGGGCTGAGCACAGATACGCAGTATTTT.

The chain joins TRBV5-1 to TRBJ2-5; D perhaps matches TRBD1 (5 bases). Germline CDR1 and CDR2: SGHRS and YFSETQ. The CDR3 covers 13 residues. Trimming cost V 4 bases and J 5 bases, with 12 bases left between them. Written as DNA, the CDR3 is TGCGCCAGCAGCCTCAGGGAAAGGGAGACCCAGTACTTC. This encodes CASSLRERETQYF.